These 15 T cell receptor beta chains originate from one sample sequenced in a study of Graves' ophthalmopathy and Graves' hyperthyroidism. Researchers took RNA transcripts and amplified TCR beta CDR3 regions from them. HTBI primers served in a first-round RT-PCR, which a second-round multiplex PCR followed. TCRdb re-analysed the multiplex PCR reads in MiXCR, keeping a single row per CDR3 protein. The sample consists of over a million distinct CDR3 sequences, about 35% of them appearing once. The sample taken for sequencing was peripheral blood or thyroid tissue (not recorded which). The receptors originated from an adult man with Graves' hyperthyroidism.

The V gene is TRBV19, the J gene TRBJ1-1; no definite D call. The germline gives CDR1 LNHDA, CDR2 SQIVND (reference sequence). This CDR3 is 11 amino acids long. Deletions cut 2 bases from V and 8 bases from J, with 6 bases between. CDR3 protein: CASSIFGEAFF. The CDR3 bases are TGTGCCAGTAGTATATTCGGGGAAGCTTTCTTT.

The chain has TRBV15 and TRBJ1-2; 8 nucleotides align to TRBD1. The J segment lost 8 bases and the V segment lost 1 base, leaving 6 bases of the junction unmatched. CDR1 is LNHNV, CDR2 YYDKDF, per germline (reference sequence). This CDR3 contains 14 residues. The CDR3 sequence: CATSRVDRGVGYTF. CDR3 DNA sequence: TGTGCCACCAGCAGAGTAGACAGGGGAGTCGGCTACACCTTC.

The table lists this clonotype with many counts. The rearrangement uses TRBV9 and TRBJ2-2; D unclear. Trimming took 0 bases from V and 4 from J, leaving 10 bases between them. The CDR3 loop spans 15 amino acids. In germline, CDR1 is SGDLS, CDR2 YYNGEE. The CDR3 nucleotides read TGTGCCAGCAGCGTAGAAGCACCCAGCACCGGGGAGCTGTTTTTT. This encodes CASSVEAPSTGELFF. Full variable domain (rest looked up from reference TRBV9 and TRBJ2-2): DSGVTQTPKHLITATGQRVTLRCSPRSGDLSVYWYQQSLDQGLQFLIQYYNGEERAKGNILERFSAQQFPDLHSELNLSSLELGDSALYFCASSVEAPSTGELFFGEGSRLTVL.

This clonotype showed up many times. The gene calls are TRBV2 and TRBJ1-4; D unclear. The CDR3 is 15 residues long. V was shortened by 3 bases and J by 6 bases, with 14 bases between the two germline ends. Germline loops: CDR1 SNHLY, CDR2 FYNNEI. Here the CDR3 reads CASSDFGVRDEKLFF. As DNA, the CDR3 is TGTGCCAGCAGTGACTTTGGTGTGCGAGATGAAAAACTGTTTTTT.

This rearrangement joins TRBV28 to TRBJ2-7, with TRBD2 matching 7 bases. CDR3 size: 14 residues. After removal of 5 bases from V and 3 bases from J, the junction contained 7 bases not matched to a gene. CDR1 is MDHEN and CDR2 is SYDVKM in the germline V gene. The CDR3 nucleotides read TGTGCCAGCAGTGAAGCGGGAAAGGGCTACGAGCAGTACTTC. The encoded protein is CASSEAGKGYEQYF.

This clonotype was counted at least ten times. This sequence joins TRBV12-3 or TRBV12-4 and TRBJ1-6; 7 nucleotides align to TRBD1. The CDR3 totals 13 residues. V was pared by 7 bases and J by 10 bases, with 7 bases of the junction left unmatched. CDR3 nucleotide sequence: TGTGCCAGCAAGGGGACAGCTGCCTCACCCCTCCACTTT. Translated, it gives CASKGTAASPLHF.

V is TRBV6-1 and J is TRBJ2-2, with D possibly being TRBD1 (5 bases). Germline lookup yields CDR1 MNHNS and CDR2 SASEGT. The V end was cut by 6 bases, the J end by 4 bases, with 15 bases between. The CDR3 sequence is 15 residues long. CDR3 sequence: CASSFSQGGTGELFF. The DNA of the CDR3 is TGTGCCAGCAGCTTTAGCCAGGGCGGCACCGGGGAGCTGTTTTTT.

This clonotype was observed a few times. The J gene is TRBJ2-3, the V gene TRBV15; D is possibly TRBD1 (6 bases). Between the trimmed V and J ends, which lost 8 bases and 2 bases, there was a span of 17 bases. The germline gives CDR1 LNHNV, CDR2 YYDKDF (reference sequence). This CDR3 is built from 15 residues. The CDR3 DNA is TGTGCCACCGCCCAGTCAGGGGTTATCACAGATACGCAGTATTTT. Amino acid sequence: CATAQSGVITDTQYF.

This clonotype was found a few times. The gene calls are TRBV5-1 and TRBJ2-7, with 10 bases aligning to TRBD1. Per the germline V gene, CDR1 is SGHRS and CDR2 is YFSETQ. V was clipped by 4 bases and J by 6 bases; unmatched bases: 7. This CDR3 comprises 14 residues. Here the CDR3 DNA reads TGCGCCAGCAGCAGGGGACAGGGGCAATCCGAGCAGTACTTC. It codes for CASSRGQGQSEQYF.

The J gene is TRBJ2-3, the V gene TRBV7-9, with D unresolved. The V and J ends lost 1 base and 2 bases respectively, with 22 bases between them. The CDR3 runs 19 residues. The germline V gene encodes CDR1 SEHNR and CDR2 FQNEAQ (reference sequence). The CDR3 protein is CASSLEVKRQRMATDTQYF. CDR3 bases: TGTGCCAGCAGCTTAGAGGTCAAGCGACAAAGGATGGCCACAGATACGCAGTATTTT.

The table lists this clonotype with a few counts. The CDR3 sequence: CASSYNTRDGTGNQPQHF. CDR3 DNA sequence: TGTGCCAGCAGTTACAATACTCGCGACGGGACAGGTAATCAGCCCCAGCATTTT. The chain carries TRBV6-2 or TRBV6-3 and TRBJ1-5, with TRBD1 matching over 8 bases. Per germline, CDR1 MNHEY and CDR2 SVGEGT. V was clipped by 2 bases and J by 4 bases; unmatched bases: 13. The CDR3 length is 18 residues.

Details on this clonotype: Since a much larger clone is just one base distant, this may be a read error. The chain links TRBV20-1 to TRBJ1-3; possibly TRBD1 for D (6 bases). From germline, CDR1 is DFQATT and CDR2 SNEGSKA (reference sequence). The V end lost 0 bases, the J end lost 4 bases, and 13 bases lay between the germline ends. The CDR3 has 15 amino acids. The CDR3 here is CSARDRGPRGNTIYF. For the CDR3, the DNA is TGCAGTGCTAGAGATCGGGGGCCTCGGGGAAACACCATATATTTT.

The CDR3 DNA sequence: TGTGCCAGCAGCTTCTATTATGGGCTTCCGGACACTGAAGCTTTCTTT. This gives the protein CASSFYYGLPDTEAFF. V is TRBV7-9 and J is TRBJ1-1; no firm D call. V was trimmed by 3 bases and J by 3 bases, leaving 17 bases between them. The CDR3 totals 16 residues. CDR1 and CDR2 (germline): SEHNR, FQNEAQ (reference sequence).

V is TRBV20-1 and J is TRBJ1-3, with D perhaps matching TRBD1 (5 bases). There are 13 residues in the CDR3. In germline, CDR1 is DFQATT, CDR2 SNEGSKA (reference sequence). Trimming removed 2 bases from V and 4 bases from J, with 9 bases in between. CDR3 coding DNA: TGCAGTGCTAGACGGGGCGAAGGAAACACCATATATTTT. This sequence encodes CSARRGEGNTIYF.

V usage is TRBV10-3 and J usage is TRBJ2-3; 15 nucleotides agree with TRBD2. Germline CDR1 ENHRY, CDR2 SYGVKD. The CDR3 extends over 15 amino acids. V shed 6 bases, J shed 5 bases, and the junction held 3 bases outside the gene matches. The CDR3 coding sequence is TGTGCCATCAGGCCGGGACTAGCGGGAGGAGATACGCAGTATTTT. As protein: CAIRPGLAGGDTQYF.